These 15 T cell receptor beta chains share one sample of origin, sequenced in a study of radiotherapy plus CTLA-4 blockade in lung cancer. Measured with immunoSEQ multiplex PCR; TCRdb has only the in-frame clones, and not every one. The sample lists 100,000 to 150,000 clones; approximately 80% were seen once. This specimen was peripheral blood, taken from a patient treated with radiotherapy plus ipilimumab. The receptors derive from a human donor with non-small cell lung cancer who had a partial response to radiotherapy plus ipilimumab.

The rearrangement joins TRBV29-1 to TRBJ2-1, with 7 bases that match TRBD1. With 7 bases clipped from V and 4 bases from J, the junction kept 7 bases outside the gene matches. The CDR3 consists of 13 residues. Germline assignment: CDR1 SQVTM and CDR2 ANQGSEA. The CDR3 DNA follows: TGCAGCGCACGGGACAGTGATTACAATGAGCAGTTCTTC. Its translation is CSARDSDYNEQFF.

The chain has TRBV10-2 and TRBJ2-1, with D possibly being TRBD1 (5 bases). Germline lookup yields CDR1 WSHSY and CDR2 SAAADI. The CDR3 loop spans 12 amino acids. V shed 6 bases and J shed 8 bases, with 11 bases lying between them. The CDR3 DNA follows: TGCGCCAGCAGAGAAAGGGGCTATGAGCAGTTCTTC. Protein: CASRERGYEQFF.

This clone was observed a few times. The rearrangement links TRBV6-4 to TRBJ2-2; D not resolved. The ends were cut back, 3 bases at V and 6 bases at J, with 11 bases in the middle. This CDR3 comprises 14 residues. Germline V gene lookup returns CDR1 MRHNA and CDR2 SNTAGT. DNA of the CDR3: TGTGCCAGCAGTGATTCTAGTTTTGCCGGGGAGCTGTTTTTT. It is translated as CASSDSSFAGELFF.

V gene TRBV18 combines with J gene TRBJ2-1; 8 bases are shared with TRBD2. J gave up 7 bases and V 4 bases, and 6 bases lay outside the gene matches. Per the germline V gene, CDR1 is KGHSH and CDR2 is LQKENI. This CDR3 has 14 residues. The CDR3 spells CASSRRREVNEQFF. CDR3 sequence (DNA): TGTGCCAGCTCACGCCGGCGGGAGGTAAATGAGCAGTTCTTC. Based on the CDR3 plus reference TRBV18 and TRBJ2-1, the full variable domain is NAGVMQNPRHLVRRRGQEARLRCSPMKGHSHVYWYRQLPEEGLKFMVYLQKENIIDESGMPKERFSAEFPKEGPSILRIQQVVRGDSAAYFCASSRRREVNEQFFGPGTRLTVL.

This rearrangement joins TRBV30 to TRBJ2-1; D perhaps matches TRBD2 (5 bases). Trimming removed 4 bases from V and 3 bases from J, with 13 bases in between. Germline lookup yields CDR1 GTSNPN and CDR2 SVGIG (reference sequence). The CDR3 extends over 14 amino acids. The CDR3 protein is CAWTTGSVYNEQFF. Written as DNA, the CDR3 is TGTGCCTGGACTACGGGGAGCGTCTACAATGAGCAGTTCTTC.

The rearrangement joins TRBV5-4 to TRBJ2-1; 8 nucleotides agree with TRBD2. Germline V gene data show CDR1 as SGHNT and CDR2 as YYREEE (reference sequence). With V trimmed by 4 bases and J by 5 bases, 5 bases remained unmatched. CDR3 length: 14 residues. This CDR3 is CASSPGTRDNEQFF. The CDR3 DNA sequence: TGTGCCAGCAGCCCCGGGACTAGAGACAATGAGCAGTTCTTC.

This sequence joins TRBV7-2 and TRBJ1-1, with 8 bases that match TRBD1. The CDR3 is 15 amino acids. Trimming removed 5 bases from V and 5 bases from J; junction bases left unmatched: 10. Per germline, CDR1 SGHTA and CDR2 FQGNSA. The CDR3, as DNA: TGTGCCAGCAGCCCACGGCAGGGGGCTGGGACTGAAGCTTTCTTT. Translated, it gives CASSPRQGAGTEAFF.

The J gene is TRBJ2-1, the V gene TRBV30; D is perhaps TRBD1 (5 bases). CDR1 and CDR2 from the germline V gene are GTSNPN and SVGIG (reference sequence). The germline V and J ends were trimmed by 3 bases and 1 base, with 16 bases remaining between them. CDR3 length: 16 amino acids. CDR3 nucleotides: TGTGCCTGGAGAGCTACAGGTTCCCGGTCCTACAATGAGCAGTTCTTC. This translates into CAWRATGSRSYNEQFF.

The chain couples TRBV10-1 to TRBJ2-2, with 12 bases aligning to TRBD1. V shed 3 bases and J 4 bases; nucleotides not matched to a gene: 12. This CDR3 contains 19 residues. Germline lookup yields CDR1 WNHNN and CDR2 SYGVQD (reference sequence). The CDR3 loop reads CASSDEPGTGGSGTGELFF. CDR3 DNA: TGCGCCAGCAGTGATGAACCCGGGACAGGGGGCTCGGGCACCGGGGAGCTGTTTTTT.

The rearrangement links TRBV14 to TRBJ1-2; 10 bases are a match to TRBD1. Trimming at V came to 3 bases and at J to 4 bases, leaving 5 bases not matched to a gene. The germline V gene encodes CDR1 SGHDN and CDR2 FVKESK. This CDR3 is 15 amino acids long. CDR3 DNA: TGTGCCAGCAGCCAGCGGGACAGGGGATCCTATGGCTACACCTTC. Its protein product is CASSQRDRGSYGYTF.

The chain has TRBV12-5 and TRBJ2-7, with 13 bases matching TRBD2. After removal of 6 bases from V and 6 bases from J, the junction contained 8 bases not matched to a gene. The CDR3 spans 15 residues. The germline V gene encodes CDR1 LGHNT and CDR2 FRNRAP. CDR3 sequence reads: CASGRTSGSTVEQYF. CDR3 bases: TGTGCTAGTGGACGGACTAGCGGGAGCACGGTCGAGCAGTACTTC.

This chain connects TRBV30 to TRBJ1-5; D might be TRBD1 (5 bases). This CDR3 has 13 amino acids. The V gene lost 0 bases and the J gene lost 2 bases, with 5 bases spanning the gap. Germline assignment: CDR1 GTSNPN and CDR2 SVGIG (reference sequence). The CDR3 loop is CAWSVRGNQPQHF. The CDR3 DNA reads TGTGCCTGGAGTGTCAGGGGCAATCAGCCCCAGCATTTT.

The rearrangement uses TRBV23-1 and TRBJ1-1; D is unclear. TRBV23-1 is marked as an open reading frame, function uncertain. V was clipped by 0 bases and J by 4 bases, with 12 bases between them. The length of the CDR3 is 15 residues. The DNA of the CDR3 is TGCGCCAGCAGTCAATCGCCTAGAGCCGGCACTGAAGCTTTCTTT. Amino acid sequence: CASSQSPRAGTEAFF.

Points on this clone: One end of the junction does not line up with germline, which may come from a read error. The chain joins TRBV7-7 to TRBJ2-5; possible D gene TRBD1, 6 bases. CDR3 length equals 14 residues. Germline V gene lookup returns CDR1 SSHAT and CDR2 FNYEAQ (reference sequence). The CDR3 loop reads CASSSPNQGETQYF. CDR3 coding DNA: TGTGCTAGCAGCTCCCCAAACCAGGGGGAGACCCAGTACTTC.

There are a few counts of this clone. The V call is TRBV19, the J call TRBJ1-4; D ambiguous. Germline-derived CDR1 and CDR2 are LNHDA and SQIVND (reference sequence). V lost 1 base and J 4 bases, leaving 7 bases between the germline ends. The CDR3 is 14 residues long. This CDR3 is CASSIGPRNEKLFF. In nucleotides, the CDR3 is TGTGCCAGTAGTATAGGTCCCCGTAATGAAAAACTGTTTTTT.